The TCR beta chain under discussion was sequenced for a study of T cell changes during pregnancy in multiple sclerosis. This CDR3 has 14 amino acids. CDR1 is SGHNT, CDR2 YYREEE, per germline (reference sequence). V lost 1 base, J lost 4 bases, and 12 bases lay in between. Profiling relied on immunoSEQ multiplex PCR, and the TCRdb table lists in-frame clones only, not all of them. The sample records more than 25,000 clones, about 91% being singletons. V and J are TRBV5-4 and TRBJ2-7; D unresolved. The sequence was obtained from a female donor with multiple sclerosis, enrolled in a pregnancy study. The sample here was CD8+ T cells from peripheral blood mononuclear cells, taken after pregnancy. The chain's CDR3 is CASSLNTVLYEQYF. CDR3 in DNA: TGTGCCAGCAGCTTGAATACCGTACTGTACGAGCAGTACTTC.